What follows are 20 T cell receptor beta chains derived from one specimen sequenced in a study of blood T cell dynamics during melanoma immunotherapy. Repertoires were generated with immunoSEQ multiplex PCR, while TCRdb's copy carries only in-frame clones and drops some. Among approximately 6,100 clones listed, approximately 90% were seen once. Stated time point: pre-treatment baseline. Sample: blood, taken from a patient treated with checkpoint blockade. These receptors were obtained from a human donor with melanoma.

The chain recombines TRBV28 with TRBJ2-3; 14 nucleotides line up with TRBD2. V gave up 5 bases and J gave up 5 bases; unmatched junction bases: 6. Germline V CDR1 and CDR2: MDHEN, SYDVKM. This CDR3 has 16 residues. CDR3: CASSPSGTSGRDTQYF. For the CDR3, the DNA is TGTGCCAGCAGTCCGTCCGGGACTAGCGGGAGAGATACGCAGTATTTT.

The chain joins TRBV30 to TRBJ2-3; D gene unclear. This CDR3 region has 13 residues. Germline CDR1 GTSNPN, CDR2 SVGIG (reference sequence). Trimming took off 0 bases at V and 5 bases at J, with 9 bases between the two ends. CDR3 coding DNA: TGTGCCTGGAGTGTCCCGGGCCTAGATACGCAGTATTTT. Its protein product is CAWSVPGLDTQYF.

The chain uses TRBV6-1 and TRBJ2-5, with a tentative D call TRBD1 (6 bases). The last part of the DNA fits TRBJ2-7 better; the J call may be wrong. Germline V gene sequence: CDR1 MNHNS, CDR2 SASEGT. This CDR3 is 13 amino acids long. The CDR3 loop reads CASGETGSYEQYF. The CDR3 DNA reads TGTGCCAGCGGGGAAACAGGGTCCTACGAGCAGTACTTC.

The chain is built from TRBV6-6 and TRBJ1-1; D unclear. The ends were cut back, 8 bases at V and 6 bases at J, with 13 bases in the middle. The CDR3 sequence is 12 residues long. Germline CDR1 reads MNHNY; CDR2 reads SVGAGI (reference sequence). The CDR3 region is CASGRVGAEAFF. CDR3 nucleotide sequence: TGTGCCAGCGGTCGGGTTGGCGCTGAAGCTTTCTTT.

This chain joins TRBV19 and TRBJ2-2, with TRBD1 matching 8 bases. V dropped 7 bases and J dropped 3; count of bases not matched to a gene: 7. This CDR3 is built from 15 residues. Germline CDR1 reads LNHDA; CDR2 reads SQIVND (reference sequence). The CDR3 sequence: CASTLQGVHTGELFF. The CDR3 coding sequence is TGTGCCAGTACCCTACAGGGGGTTCACACCGGGGAGCTGTTTTTT.

This chain links TRBV5-1 with TRBJ2-7; 7 bases align to TRBD1. J lost 3 bases, V lost 2 bases, and 8 bases had no gene match. The CDR3 extends over 15 amino acids. Germline V gene sequence: CDR1 SGHRS, CDR2 YFSETQ. CDR3 residues: CASSLITGDSYEQYF. CDR3 sequence (DNA): TGCGCCAGCAGCTTAATAACCGGGGACAGCTACGAGCAGTACTTC. Filled out from reference TRBV5-1 and TRBJ2-7, the complete variable domain reads KAGVTQTPRYLIKTRGQQVTLSCSPISGHRSVSWYQQTPGQGLQFLFEYFSETQRNKGNFPGRFSGRQFSNSRSEMNVSTLELGDSALYLCASSLITGDSYEQYFGPGTRLTVT.

This rearrangement joins TRBV19 to TRBJ2-3; no clear D gene. The length of the CDR3 is 15 residues. Germline CDR1 is LNHDA and CDR2 is SQIVND (reference sequence). Between the trimmed V and J ends, which lost 0 bases and 0 bases, there was a span of 7 bases. CDR3 DNA sequence: TGTGCCAGTAGTATAGATCCTTCTAGCACAGATACGCAGTATTTT. The encoded protein is CASSIDPSSTDTQYF.

The chain links TRBV14 to TRBJ2-7; D is ambiguous. The V end was cut by 1 base, the J end by 2 bases, with 0 bases between. The CDR3 length is 11 residues. Looked up from germline, CDR1 is SGHDN and CDR2 is FVKESK. CDR3 DNA sequence: TGTGCCAGCAGCCAAGCCTACGAGCAGTACTTC. Its translation is CASSQAYEQYF.

The rearrangement links TRBV18 to TRBJ1-6; D possibly corresponds to TRBD1 (6 bases). CDR3 length equals 15 residues. Trimming took off 2 bases at V and 7 bases at J, with 12 bases between the two ends. Germline loops: CDR1 KGHSH, CDR2 LQKENI. In nucleotides, the CDR3 is TGTGCCAGCTCACCAAGGGCAGGGGTCAATTCACCCCTCCACTTT. Its translation is CASSPRAGVNSPLHF.

This chain uses TRBV29-1 with TRBJ1-1, with 7 positions matching TRBD1. The V segment lost 2 bases and the J segment 1 base; nucleotides outside the gene matches: 16. CDR1 and CDR2 from the germline V gene are SQVTM and ANQGSEA. The CDR3 is 18 amino acids. The CDR3 sequence is CSVETHGKGTVPNTEAFF. The CDR3, as DNA: TGCAGCGTTGAAACTCACGGGAAGGGGACAGTTCCGAACACTGAAGCTTTCTTT. The variable domain in full, with the rest retrieved from reference TRBV29-1 and TRBJ1-1, is SAVISQKPSRDICQRGTSLTIQCQVDSQVTMMFWYRQQPGQSLTLIATANQGSEATYESGFVIDKFPISRPNLTFSTLTVSNMSPEDSSIYLCSVETHGKGTVPNTEAFFGQGTRLTVV.

This clone has a handful of counts. The chain links TRBV2 to TRBJ2-7; unclear D gene. V was trimmed by 3 bases and J by 1 base, leaving 25 bases between them. The CDR3 loop spans 19 amino acids. Germline CDR1 is SNHLY and CDR2 is FYNNEI. The CDR3 DNA reads as TGTGCCAGCAGTGACCCAAAATTAGGAAAGACTGGAGCATCCTACGAGCAGTACTTC. Its translation: CASSDPKLGKTGASYEQYF.

The rearrangement links TRBV5-1 to TRBJ1-2; TRBD1 agrees at 9 bases. The CDR3 runs 15 residues. The germline gives CDR1 SGHRS, CDR2 YFSETQ. Trimming cost V 0 bases and J 8 bases; bases outside gene matches: 8. The CDR3 DNA follows: TGCGCCAGCAGCTTGGCCGGGGACAGGGCTCGAGGCTACACCTTC. Its protein product is CASSLAGDRARGYTF.

Regarding this clone: Compared with germline, one end of the junction differs, possibly owing to a read error. Other DNA sequences in the same sample also yield this CDR3. V and J are TRBV5-1 and TRBJ2-3; 14 nucleotides agree with TRBD2. The V gene's germline CDR1 is SGHRS and CDR2 YFSETQ. The CDR3 is 18 residues long. The CDR3 protein is CASSRLAGGRSGTDTQYF. CDR3 bases: TGCGCCAGCAGCCGACTAGCGGGGGGGCGTAGCGGCACGGATACGCAGTATTTT.

The V and J genes are TRBV7-2 and TRBJ1-2, with D hard to call. Germline-derived CDR1 and CDR2 are SGHTA and FQGNSA. Trimming stripped 2 bases from V and 6 bases from J, with 10 bases between. The CDR3 contains 13 residues. CDR3 sequence reads: CASSLSPGDGYTF. The CDR3 nucleotides are TGTGCCAGCAGCTTAAGTCCTGGCGATGGCTACACCTTC.

The rearrangement joins TRBV30 to TRBJ1-5, with a possible D match to TRBD1 (5 bases). The CDR3 consists of 15 residues. The germline V gene has CDR1 GTSNPN and CDR2 SVGIG (reference sequence). Deletions cut 4 bases from V and 3 bases from J, with 16 bases between. The DNA of the CDR3 is TGTGCCTGGAACCCGGGGCAGGGAGCCAATCAGCCCCAGCATTTT. It specifies CAWNPGQGANQPQHF.

The chain is built from TRBV6-5 and TRBJ2-7, with 9 bases identical to TRBD1. The V gene's germline CDR1 is MNHEY and CDR2 SVGAGI. The J segment lost 0 bases and the V segment lost 4 bases, leaving 4 bases of the junction unmatched. CDR3 length: 15 amino acids. CDR3 residues: CASSLRDRVSYEQYF. In DNA form, the CDR3 reads TGTGCCAGCAGTTTAAGGGACAGGGTCTCCTACGAGCAGTACTTC.

The V and J genes are TRBV5-5 and TRBJ2-7; possibly TRBD2 for D (5 bases). The length of the CDR3 is 13 residues. Trimming removed 4 bases from V and 5 bases from J, with 13 bases in between. CDR1 is SGHKS and CDR2 is YYEKEE in the germline V gene (reference sequence). Written as DNA, the CDR3 is TGTGCCAGCAGCCGGCGCGGGCCAGACGAGCAGTACTTC. It translates to CASSRRGPDEQYF.

This clone showed up just a few times. This rearrangement joins TRBV4-1 to TRBJ2-1, with 12 bases that match TRBD2. This CDR3 is built from 18 residues. V lost 4 bases and J lost 3; bases outside the gene matches: 10. CDR1 and CDR2 (germline): MGHRA, YSYEKL. CDR3 amino acids: CASSPLAGGPMDYNEQFF. CDR3 bases: TGCGCCAGCAGCCCCCTAGCGGGGGGGCCAATGGACTACAATGAGCAGTTCTTC.

This clone was recorded only once. V is TRBV7-8 and J is TRBJ2-3; 8 bases line up with TRBD2. The CDR3 has 14 amino acids. V gave up 5 bases and J gave up 6 bases; unmatched junction bases: 7. Germline CDR1 is SGHVS and CDR2 is FQNEAQ. The CDR3 DNA sequence: TGTGCCAGCAGCGGGGGCGGGGGGATGGATACGCAGTATTTT. This gives the protein CASSGGGGMDTQYF.

The chain uses TRBV5-1 and TRBJ2-7, with 13 bases fitting TRBD2. Germline lookup yields CDR1 SGHRS and CDR2 YFSETQ. This CDR3 comprises 15 residues. Losses at the gene ends were 5 bases for V and 5 bases for J; bases not matched to a gene: 7. In DNA, the CDR3 is TGCGCCAGCAGGCGGACTAGCGGGAGTCTCGACGAGCAGTACTTC. Translated: CASRRTSGSLDEQYF.